The clone carrying this T cell receptor beta chain was recorded at least ten times. The authors built bulk TCR libraries by previously described methods with listed TCR primers. TCRdb independently ran MiXCR on the PCR reads; one entry per CDR3 protein. The sample contains around 89,000 distinct CDR3 sequences, 15% to 20% of which appear only once. The CDR3 runs 15 residues. Germline trimming cut 1 base from V and 7 bases from J; bases unmatched to any gene: 6. Germline V gene data show CDR1 as MDHEN and CDR2 as SYDVKM. This sample is part of a study of molecular identifiers for immune sequencing clone quantification. Looking at the study overall: RNA, taken in replicates from about 20,000 or 100,000 naive CD8 cells, was split five ways, with four sequenced.

This TCR derives from a human donor in good health. Some libraries in this study had Jurkat cell RNA spiked in. This chain links TRBV28 with TRBJ2-1, with 8 bases aligning to TRBD2. Sequencing was performed on naive CD8+ T cells from blood, with Jurkat cell RNA spiked in. Noted subset: FACS-sorted CD8+CD4-CCR7+CD45RA+ naive T cells. The CDR3 loop reads CASSLSREGVNEQFF. For the CDR3, the DNA is TGTGCCAGCAGTTTATCCCGGGAGGGTGTTAATGAGCAGTTCTTC. The full variable domain, completed using reference TRBV28 and TRBJ2-1, is DVKVTQSSRYLVKRTGEKVFLECVQDMDHENMFWYRQDPGLGLRLIYFSYDVKMKEKGDIPEGYSVSREKKERFSLILESASTNQTSMYLCASSLSREGVNEQFFGPGTRLTVL.